This TCR beta chain was retrieved from a study of blood T cell repertoires in COVID-19. About the research overall: The origin of the acute and convalescent COVID-19 samples was the United States, Italy and Spain.

The repertoire was sequenced with immunoSEQ multiplex PCR; TCRdb's copy has only in-frame clones and lacks some. This table holds roughly 190,000 clones, about 88% found once. The V and J ends lost 3 bases and 0 bases, in that order; junction bases with no gene match: 9. The CDR3 spans 19 residues. The germline CDR1 and CDR2 sequences are MNHNS and SASEGT. The J gene is TRBJ1-6, the V gene TRBV6-1; TRBD1 agrees at 9 bases. The receptor comes from a woman of 80 years or more in a cohort sampled during active or convalescent COVID-19. Sequencing used peripheral blood. The CDR3 DNA follows: TGTGCCAGCAGTGATTACAGGACAGGGGCCCCCTCCTATAATTCACCCCTCCACTTT. This codes for CASSDYRTGAPSYNSPLHF.